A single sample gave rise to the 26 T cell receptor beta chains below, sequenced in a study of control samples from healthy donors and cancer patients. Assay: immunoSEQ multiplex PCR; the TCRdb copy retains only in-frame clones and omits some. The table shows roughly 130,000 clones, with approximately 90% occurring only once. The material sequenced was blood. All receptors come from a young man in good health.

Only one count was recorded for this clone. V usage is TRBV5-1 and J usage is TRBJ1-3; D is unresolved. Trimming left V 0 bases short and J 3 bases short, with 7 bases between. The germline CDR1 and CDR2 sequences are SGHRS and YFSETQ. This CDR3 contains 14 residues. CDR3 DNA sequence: TGCGCCAGCAGCTTGGACACCAGTGGAAACACCATATATTTT. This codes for CASSLDTSGNTIYF. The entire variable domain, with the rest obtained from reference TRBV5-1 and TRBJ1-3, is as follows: KAGVTQTPRYLIKTRGQQVTLSCSPISGHRSVSWYQQTPGQGLQFLFEYFSETQRNKGNFPGRFSGRQFSNSRSEMNVSTLELGDSALYLCASSLDTSGNTIYFGEGSWLTVV.

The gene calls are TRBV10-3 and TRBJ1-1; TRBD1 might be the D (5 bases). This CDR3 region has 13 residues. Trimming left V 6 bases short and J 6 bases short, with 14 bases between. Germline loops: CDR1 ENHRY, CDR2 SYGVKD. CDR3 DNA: TGTGCCATCAGCGGGCGGGGGAGTCCTGAAGCTTTCTTT. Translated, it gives CAISGRGSPEAFF.

The CDR3 is CASSQGFGEAFF. CDR3 nucleotides: TGTGCCAGTAGTCAGGGATTTGGTGAAGCTTTCTTT. This chain uses TRBV19 with TRBJ1-1, with a weak D call TRBD1 (5 bases). Germline values: CDR1 LNHDA, CDR2 SQIVND (reference sequence). The CDR3 has 12 residues. V was shortened by 5 bases and J by 7 bases, with 11 bases between the two germline ends.

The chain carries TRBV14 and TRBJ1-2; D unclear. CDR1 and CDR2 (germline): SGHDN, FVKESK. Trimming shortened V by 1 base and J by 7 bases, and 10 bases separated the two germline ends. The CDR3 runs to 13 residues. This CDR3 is CASSQGRAGGYTF. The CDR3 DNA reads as TGTGCCAGCAGCCAAGGAAGGGCCGGTGGCTACACCTTC.

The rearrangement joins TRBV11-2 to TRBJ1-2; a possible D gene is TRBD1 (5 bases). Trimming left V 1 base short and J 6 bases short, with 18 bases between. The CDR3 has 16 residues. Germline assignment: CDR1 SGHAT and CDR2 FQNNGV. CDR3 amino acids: CASSLVGTRREHGYTF. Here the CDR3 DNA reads TGTGCCAGCAGCTTAGTTGGGACCCGGAGGGAGCATGGCTACACCTTC.

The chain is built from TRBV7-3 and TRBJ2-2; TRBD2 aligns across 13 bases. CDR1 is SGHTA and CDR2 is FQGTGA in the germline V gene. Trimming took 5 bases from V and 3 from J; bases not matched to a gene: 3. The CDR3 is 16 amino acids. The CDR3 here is CASSKTSGGDTGELFF. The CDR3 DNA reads TGTGCCAGCAGCAAAACTAGCGGGGGGGACACCGGGGAGCTGTTTTTT.

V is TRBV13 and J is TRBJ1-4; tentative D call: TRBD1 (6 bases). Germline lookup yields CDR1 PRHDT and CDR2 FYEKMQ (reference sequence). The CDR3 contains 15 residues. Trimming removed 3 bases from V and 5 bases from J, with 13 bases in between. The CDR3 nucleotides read TGTGCCAGCAGCTTCAGGTTAGGGGGAAATGAAAAACTGTTTTTT. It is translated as CASSFRLGGNEKLFF.

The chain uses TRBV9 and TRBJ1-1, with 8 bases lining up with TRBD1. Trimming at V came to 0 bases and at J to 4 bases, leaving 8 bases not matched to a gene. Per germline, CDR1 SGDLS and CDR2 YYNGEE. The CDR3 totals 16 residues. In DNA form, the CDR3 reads TGTGCCAGCAGCGTAGGGCCAGGGGGCGTAGGCACTGAAGCTTTCTTT. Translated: CASSVGPGGVGTEAFF.

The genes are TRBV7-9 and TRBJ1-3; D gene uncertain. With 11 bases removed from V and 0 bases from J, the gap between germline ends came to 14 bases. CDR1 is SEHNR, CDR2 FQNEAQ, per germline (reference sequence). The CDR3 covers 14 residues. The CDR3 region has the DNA TGTGCCGTAGAATACAGCGTCTCTGGAAACACCATATATTTT. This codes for CAVEYSVSGNTIYF.

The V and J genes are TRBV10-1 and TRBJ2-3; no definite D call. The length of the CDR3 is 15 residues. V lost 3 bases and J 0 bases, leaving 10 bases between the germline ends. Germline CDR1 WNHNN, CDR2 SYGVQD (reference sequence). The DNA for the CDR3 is TGCGCCAGCAGTGATGACCAGGCGAGCACAGATACGCAGTATTTT. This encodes CASSDDQASTDTQYF.

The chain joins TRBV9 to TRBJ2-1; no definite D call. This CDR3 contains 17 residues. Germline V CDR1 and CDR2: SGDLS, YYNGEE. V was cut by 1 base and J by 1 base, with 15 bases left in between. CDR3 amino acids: CASSVSFAAGSYNEQFF. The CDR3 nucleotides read TGTGCCAGCAGCGTATCCTTTGCAGCCGGATCCTACAATGAGCAGTTCTTC.

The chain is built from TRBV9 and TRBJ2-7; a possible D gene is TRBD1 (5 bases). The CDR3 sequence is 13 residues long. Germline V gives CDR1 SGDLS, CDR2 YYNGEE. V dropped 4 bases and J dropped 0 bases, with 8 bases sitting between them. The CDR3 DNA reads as TGTGCCAGCAGCCCAGGGATCTCCTACGAGCAGTACTTC. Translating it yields CASSPGISYEQYF.

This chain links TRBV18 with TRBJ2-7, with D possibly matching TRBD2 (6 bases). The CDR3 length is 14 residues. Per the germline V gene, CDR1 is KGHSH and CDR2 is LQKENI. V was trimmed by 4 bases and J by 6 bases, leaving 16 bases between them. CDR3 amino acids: CASSLDVQGLEQYF. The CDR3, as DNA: TGTGCCAGCTCACTAGACGTTCAGGGACTCGAGCAGTACTTC.

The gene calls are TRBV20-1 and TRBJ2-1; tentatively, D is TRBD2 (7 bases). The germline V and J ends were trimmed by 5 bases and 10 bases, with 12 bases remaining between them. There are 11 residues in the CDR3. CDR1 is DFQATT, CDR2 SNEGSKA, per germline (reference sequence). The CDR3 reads CSAHGGREQFF. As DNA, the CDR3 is TGCAGTGCTCACGGGGGGCGAGAGCAGTTCTTC.

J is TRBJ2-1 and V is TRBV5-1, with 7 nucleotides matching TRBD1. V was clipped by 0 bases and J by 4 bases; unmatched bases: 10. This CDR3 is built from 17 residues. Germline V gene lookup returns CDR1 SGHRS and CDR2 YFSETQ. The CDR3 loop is CASSLVVGTENYNEQFF. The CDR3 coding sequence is TGCGCCAGCAGCTTGGTAGTTGGGACAGAAAATTACAATGAGCAGTTCTTC.

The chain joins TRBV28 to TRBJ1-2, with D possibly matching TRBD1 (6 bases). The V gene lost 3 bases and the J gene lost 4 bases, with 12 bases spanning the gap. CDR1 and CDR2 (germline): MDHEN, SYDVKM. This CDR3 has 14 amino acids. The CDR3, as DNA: TGTGCCAGCAGTTTGGGGGCCTCGCGCTATGGCTACACCTTC. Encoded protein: CASSLGASRYGYTF.

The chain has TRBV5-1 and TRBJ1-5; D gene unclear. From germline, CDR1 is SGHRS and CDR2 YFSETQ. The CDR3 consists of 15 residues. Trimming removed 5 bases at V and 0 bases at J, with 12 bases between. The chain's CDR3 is CASSPEGYSNQPQHF. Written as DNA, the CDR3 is TGCGCCAGCAGTCCTGAGGGATATAGCAATCAGCCCCAGCATTTT.

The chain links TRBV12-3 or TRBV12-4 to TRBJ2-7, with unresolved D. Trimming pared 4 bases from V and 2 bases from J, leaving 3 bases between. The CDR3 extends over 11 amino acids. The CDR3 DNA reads TGTGCCAGCAGTTACGCCTACGAGCAGTACTTC. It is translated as CASSYAYEQYF.

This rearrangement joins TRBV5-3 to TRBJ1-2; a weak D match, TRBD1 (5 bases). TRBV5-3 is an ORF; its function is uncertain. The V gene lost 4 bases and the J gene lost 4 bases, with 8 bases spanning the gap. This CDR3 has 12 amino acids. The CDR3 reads CARSTGTYGYTF. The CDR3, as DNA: TGTGCCAGAAGCACTGGGACCTATGGCTACACCTTC.

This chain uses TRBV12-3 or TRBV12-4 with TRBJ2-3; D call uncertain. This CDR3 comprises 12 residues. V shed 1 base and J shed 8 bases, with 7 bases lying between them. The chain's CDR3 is CASSLGMGTQYF. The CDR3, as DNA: TGTGCCAGCAGTTTAGGGATGGGTACGCAGTATTTT.

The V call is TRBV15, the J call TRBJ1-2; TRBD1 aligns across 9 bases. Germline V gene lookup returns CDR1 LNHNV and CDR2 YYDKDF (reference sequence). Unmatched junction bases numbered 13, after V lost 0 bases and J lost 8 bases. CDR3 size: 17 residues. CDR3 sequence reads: CATSREVTGGNLEGYTF. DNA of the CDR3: TGTGCCACCAGCAGAGAGGTCACAGGGGGCAACCTTGAGGGCTACACCTTC.

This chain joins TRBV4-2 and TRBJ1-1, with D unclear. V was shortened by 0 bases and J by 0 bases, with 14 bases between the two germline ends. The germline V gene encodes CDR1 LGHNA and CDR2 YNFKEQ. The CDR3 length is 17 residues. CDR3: CASSQEVGRKMNTEAFF. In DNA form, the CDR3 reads TGTGCCAGCAGCCAAGAAGTGGGCAGGAAGATGAACACTGAAGCTTTCTTT.

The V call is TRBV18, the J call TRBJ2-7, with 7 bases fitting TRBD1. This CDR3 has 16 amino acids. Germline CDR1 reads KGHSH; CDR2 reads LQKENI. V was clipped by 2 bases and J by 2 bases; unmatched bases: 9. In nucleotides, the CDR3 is TGTGCCAGCTCACCAACGGCCGGGACAGTTACCTACGAGCAGTACTTC. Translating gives CASSPTAGTVTYEQYF.

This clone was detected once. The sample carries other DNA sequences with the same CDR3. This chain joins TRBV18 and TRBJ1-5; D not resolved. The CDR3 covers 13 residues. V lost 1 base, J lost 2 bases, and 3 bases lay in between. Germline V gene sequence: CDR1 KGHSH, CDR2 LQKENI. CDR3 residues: CASSPQGNQPQHF. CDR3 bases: TGTGCCAGCTCACCACAGGGCAATCAGCCCCAGCATTTT.

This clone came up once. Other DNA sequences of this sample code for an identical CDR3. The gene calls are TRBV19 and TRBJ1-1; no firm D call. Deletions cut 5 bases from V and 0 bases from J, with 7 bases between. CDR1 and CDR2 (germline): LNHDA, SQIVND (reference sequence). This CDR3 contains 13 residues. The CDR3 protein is CASSLQLNTEAFF. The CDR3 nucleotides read TGTGCCAGTAGTTTACAGCTGAACACTGAAGCTTTCTTT.

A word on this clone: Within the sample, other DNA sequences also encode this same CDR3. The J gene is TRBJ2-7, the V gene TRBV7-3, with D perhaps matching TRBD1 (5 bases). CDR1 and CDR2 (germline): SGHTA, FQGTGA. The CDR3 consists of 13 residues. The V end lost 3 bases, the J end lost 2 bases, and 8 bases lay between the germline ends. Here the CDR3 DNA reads TGTGCCAGCAGCTTCGGACACACCTACGAGCAGTACTTC. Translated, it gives CASSFGHTYEQYF.